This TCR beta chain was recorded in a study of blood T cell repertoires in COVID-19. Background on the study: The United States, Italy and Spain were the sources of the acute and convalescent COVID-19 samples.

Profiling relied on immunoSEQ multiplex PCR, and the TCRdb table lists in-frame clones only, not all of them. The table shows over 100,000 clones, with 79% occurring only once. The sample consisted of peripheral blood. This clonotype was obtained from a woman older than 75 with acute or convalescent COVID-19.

The CDR3 region is CSASLSGLAGGNEQFF. The DNA for the CDR3 is TGCAGTGCTAGTCTGTCGGGACTAGCGGGGGGCAATGAGCAGTTCTTC. This sequence joins TRBV20-1 and TRBJ2-1; 15 positions match TRBD2. Germline V gene lookup returns CDR1 DFQATT and CDR2 SNEGSKA (reference sequence). Trimming removed 3 bases from V and 6 bases from J; junction bases left unmatched: 6. The CDR3 contains 16 residues.